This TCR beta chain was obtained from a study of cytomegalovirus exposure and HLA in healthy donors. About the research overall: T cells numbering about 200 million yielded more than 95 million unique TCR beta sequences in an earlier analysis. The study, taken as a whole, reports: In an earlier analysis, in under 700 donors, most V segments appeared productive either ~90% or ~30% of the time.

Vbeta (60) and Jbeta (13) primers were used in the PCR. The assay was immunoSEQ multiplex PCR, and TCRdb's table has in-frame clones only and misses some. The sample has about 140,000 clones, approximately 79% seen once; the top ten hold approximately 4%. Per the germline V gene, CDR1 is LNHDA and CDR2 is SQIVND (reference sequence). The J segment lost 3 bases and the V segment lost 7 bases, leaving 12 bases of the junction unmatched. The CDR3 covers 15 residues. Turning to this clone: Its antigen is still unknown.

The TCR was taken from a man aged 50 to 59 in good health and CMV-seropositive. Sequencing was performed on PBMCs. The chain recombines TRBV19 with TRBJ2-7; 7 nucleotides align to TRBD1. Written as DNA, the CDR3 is TGTGCCAGTACCTCAAACACCCAGGGGGACTACGAGCAGTACTTC. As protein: CASTSNTQGDYEQYF.